Shown below are 32 T cell receptor beta chains from a single sample sequenced in a study of Ad26.COV2.S vaccination and SARS-CoV-2 variants. This table comes from immunoSEQ multiplex PCR, and its TCRdb copy is limited to in-frame clones, with some not included. This table has 360,000 or so clones, over 75% appearing once. The sample's treatment: some 20 received Ad26.COV2.S at low or high dose, single or two shots; 5 received placebo; per-sample allocation not given. Sampling was performed 63 days after the first vaccine or placebo injection. Sequencing was performed on peripheral blood, taken in a trial of Ad26.COV2.S vaccine versus placebo. The source of these receptors is a person aged 18-65 years who received the Ad26.COV2.S COVID-19 vaccine or a placebo.

This clone showed up just once. The chain carries TRBV6-1 and TRBJ2-3; D is unclear. The V and J ends lost 2 bases and 9 bases respectively, with 6 bases between them. Germline assignment: CDR1 MNHNS and CDR2 SASEGT. The CDR3 is 11 residues long. CDR3 residues: CASSEKVTQYF. The DNA for the CDR3 is TGTGCCAGCAGTGAAAAGGTAACGCAGTATTTT.

Only a few counts were recorded for this clone. The gene calls are TRBV5-5 and TRBJ2-5; D is unresolved. Trimming pared 2 bases from V and 4 bases from J, leaving 12 bases between. This CDR3 spans 14 amino acids. Per germline, CDR1 SGHKS and CDR2 YYEKEE (reference sequence). Here the CDR3 reads CASSFGWVGETQYF. The CDR3 DNA reads TGTGCCAGCAGCTTCGGCTGGGTGGGAGAGACCCAGTACTTC.

V gene TRBV28 combines with J gene TRBJ1-5; D gene ambiguous. Between the trimmed V and J ends, which lost 6 bases and 1 base, there was a span of 13 bases. This CDR3 comprises 15 residues. Germline loops: CDR1 MDHEN, CDR2 SYDVKM. CDR3 bases: TGTGCCAGCAGGTACTCCCCGGGGAGCAATCAGCCCCAGCATTTT. Translation: CASRYSPGSNQPQHF.

V gene TRBV6-5 combines with J gene TRBJ1-1; no reliable D call. This CDR3 has 15 residues. Per germline, CDR1 MNHEY and CDR2 SVGAGI. With 0 bases removed from V and 4 bases from J, the gap between germline ends came to 12 bases. This CDR3 reads CASSYSVDAGTEAFF. CDR3 in DNA: TGTGCCAGCAGTTACTCGGTGGACGCAGGCACTGAAGCTTTCTTT.

With respect to this clone: This same CDR3 is encoded by further DNA sequences in the sample. The genes are TRBV5-1 and TRBJ2-5, with TRBD2 identical over 8 bases. Germline CDR1 and CDR2: SGHRS and YFSETQ. This CDR3 is 14 amino acids long. V lost 0 bases, J lost 3 bases, and 1 base stayed unmatched. In DNA form, the CDR3 reads TGCGCCAGCAGCTTGGGAGCGGGAGAAGAGACCCAGTACTTC. It translates to CASSLGAGEETQYF.

The CDR3 nucleotides are TGTGCCAGCTCATCAACTAGCGGGAGATACGAGCAGTACTTC. Translating gives CASSSTSGRYEQYF. V and J are TRBV18 and TRBJ2-7; 11 bases are shared with TRBD2. The germline V gene encodes CDR1 KGHSH and CDR2 LQKENI. The length of the CDR3 is 14 residues. After removal of 5 bases from V and 4 bases from J, the junction contained 4 bases not matched to a gene.

The rearrangement uses TRBV7-2 and TRBJ2-7, with a possible D match to TRBD1 (6 bases). The V and J ends lost 2 bases and 0 bases respectively, with 11 bases between them. The CDR3 extends over 15 amino acids. Looked up from germline, CDR1 is SGHTA and CDR2 is FQGNSA. CDR3 protein: CASSLTGTPSYEQYF. CDR3 DNA sequence: TGTGCCAGCAGCTTAACCGGGACACCCTCCTACGAGCAGTACTTC.

V is TRBV6-5 and J is TRBJ2-7; D is ambiguous. The V end lost 10 bases, the J end lost 5 bases, and 12 bases lay between the germline ends. This CDR3 contains 11 residues. Germline CDR1 reads MNHEY; CDR2 reads SVGAGI. DNA of the CDR3: TGTGCCACAGCCCACTTTCACGAGCAGTACTTC. This encodes CATAHFHEQYF.

The rearrangement joins TRBV28 to TRBJ1-2, with D possibly matching TRBD1 (5 bases). Trimming stripped 7 bases from V and 6 bases from J, with 15 bases between. Germline values: CDR1 MDHEN, CDR2 SYDVKM. The CDR3 loop spans 13 amino acids. The DNA for the CDR3 is TGTGCCAGCACCTTAGGGGCGGGGGATGGCTACACCTTC. Protein product: CASTLGAGDGYTF.

The chain uses TRBV29-1 and TRBJ1-5; a weak D match, TRBD1 (5 bases). This CDR3 has 14 amino acids. The V gene's germline CDR1 is SQVTM and CDR2 ANQGSEA. The germline V and J ends were trimmed by 6 bases and 4 bases, with 16 bases remaining between them. The chain's CDR3 is CSVAGTDPNQPQHF. In DNA form, the CDR3 reads TGCAGCGTGGCCGGGACTGATCCAAATCAGCCCCAGCATTTT.

The chain is built from TRBV3-1 (or the pseudogene TRBV3-2) and TRBJ1-6; tentatively, D is TRBD1 (6 bases). The germline CDR1 and CDR2 sequences are LGHDT and YNNKEL (reference sequence). CDR3 length equals 14 residues. Trimming pared 3 bases from V and 9 bases from J, leaving 12 bases between. The CDR3 nucleotides read TGTGCCAGCAGCCATAACAGGGATCGTTCACCCCTCCACTTT. Protein: CASSHNRDRSPLHF.

This clone was picked up one time. This sequence joins TRBV7-9 and TRBJ2-1, with 8 bases lining up with TRBD2. Germline CDR1 SEHNR, CDR2 FQNEAQ (reference sequence). The CDR3 length is 15 residues. The V and J ends lost 5 bases and 5 bases, in that order; junction bases with no gene match: 8. DNA of the CDR3: TGTGCCAGCAGCCCAGATACTAGCGGAAACAATGAGCAGTTCTTC. Its protein is CASSPDTSGNNEQFF.

This chain joins TRBV4-2 and TRBJ2-5; 14 bases match TRBD2. J was trimmed by 0 bases and V by 4 bases; bases with no gene match: 25. The CDR3 consists of 24 residues. Germline V gene sequence: CDR1 LGHNA, CDR2 YNFKEQ. Written as DNA, the CDR3 is TGTGCCAGCAGCCCCGAGTGGACTAGCGGGAGGAGTCTAGGTCTCCGTACCTACCAAGAGACCCAGTACTTC. This codes for CASSPEWTSGRSLGLRTYQETQYF.

The chain has TRBV10-2 and TRBJ2-3, with D unclear. The CDR3 consists of 14 residues. The germline gives CDR1 WSHSY, CDR2 SAAADI. V lost 3 bases to trimming and J lost 1 base, with 8 bases between them. CDR3 bases: TGCGCCAGCAGTGATGGGGTCGGCACAGATACGCAGTATTTT. This encodes CASSDGVGTDTQYF.

The chain employs TRBV4-2 and TRBJ1-3; no firm D call. V lost 1 base to trimming and J lost 4 bases, with 11 bases between them. This CDR3 is built from 15 residues. CDR1 is LGHNA and CDR2 is YNFKEQ in the germline V gene. CDR3 nucleotides: TGTGCCAGCAGCCAAGTTCCTTCTGGCGGAAACACCATATATTTT. Translating it yields CASSQVPSGGNTIYF.

This clone was seen at least ten times. The chain uses TRBV6-4 and TRBJ1-1, with D possibly TRBD1 on 5 matching bases. The CDR3 is 13 amino acids. In germline, CDR1 is MRHNA, CDR2 SNTAGT. V gave up 3 bases and J gave up 8 bases, with 13 bases separating them. CDR3 sequence reads: CASSEGEGREAFF. The DNA for the CDR3 is TGTGCCAGCAGTGAAGGTGAGGGACGAGAAGCTTTCTTT.

The chain joins TRBV4-1 to TRBJ2-7; weak D call: TRBD1 (6 bases). Trimming shortened V by 4 bases and J by 0 bases, and 22 bases separated the two germline ends. Germline loops: CDR1 MGHRA, CDR2 YSYEKL. The CDR3 extends over 18 amino acids. CDR3 in amino acids: CASSPTGSQTGSSYEQYF. CDR3 nucleotide sequence: TGCGCCAGCAGCCCCACGGGGTCGCAGACAGGAAGCTCCTACGAGCAGTACTTC.

The chain joins TRBV2 to TRBJ1-6; unclear D gene. The CDR3 sequence is 12 residues long. Deletions cut 6 bases from V and 7 bases from J, with 7 bases between. The V gene's germline CDR1 is SNHLY and CDR2 FYNNEI. CDR3 sequence: CASRGDNSPLHF. CDR3 nucleotide sequence: TGTGCCAGCAGGGGTGACAATTCACCCCTCCACTTT. Full variable domain (missing parts from reference TRBV2 and TRBJ1-6): EPEVTQTPSHQVTQMGQEVILRCVPISNHLYFYWYRQILGQKVEFLVSFYNNEISEKSEIFDDQFSVERPDGSNFTLKIRSTKLEDSAMYFCASRGDNSPLHFGNGTRLTVT.

V is TRBV5-1 and J is TRBJ2-5; 10 bases align to TRBD1. V lost 4 bases, J lost 2 bases, and 8 bases stayed unmatched. Germline CDR1 and CDR2: SGHRS and YFSETQ. There are 16 residues in the CDR3. CDR3 nucleotide sequence: TGCGCCAGCAGCCCATACAGGACAGGGGGTCAAGAGACCCAGTACTTC. Its protein is CASSPYRTGGQETQYF.

The chain carries TRBV28 and TRBJ2-1, with 11 bases that match TRBD2. Germline CDR1 reads MDHEN; CDR2 reads SYDVKM. Trimming took 3 bases from V and 8 from J; bases not matched to a gene: 9. The CDR3 covers 16 residues. In DNA, the CDR3 is TGTGCCAGCAGTTTTATAGCGGGAGGGCCGTCAGATGAGCAGTTCTTC. Translating it yields CASSFIAGGPSDEQFF.

This clone was observed a few times. The rearrangement uses TRBV28 and TRBJ1-1; 7 bases agree with TRBD1. V shed 2 bases, J shed 8 bases, and the junction held 2 bases outside the gene matches. The CDR3 has 12 amino acids. CDR1 MDHEN and CDR2 SYDVKM come from the germline V gene. The CDR3 nucleotides are TGTGCCAGCAGTTTAGGCAGGGGGGAAGCTTTCTTT. The encoded protein is CASSLGRGEAFF.

This clone was detected once. J is TRBJ2-1 and V is TRBV28; perhaps TRBD1 as D (6 bases). The V gene's germline CDR1 is MDHEN and CDR2 SYDVKM. This CDR3 spans 15 amino acids. V lost 6 bases, J lost 4 bases, and 16 bases lay in between. As DNA, the CDR3 is TGTGCCAGCAGGGGGACAAGGGGGAGATACAATGAGCAGTTCTTC. Amino acids: CASRGTRGRYNEQFF.

In its sample, this clone was seen once. The chain uses TRBV24-1 and TRBJ2-5, with D uncertain. CDR1 KGHDR and CDR2 SFDVKD come from the germline V gene. Trimming took 5 bases from V and 3 from J, leaving 3 bases between them. CDR3 length: 11 amino acids. The CDR3, as DNA: TGTGCCACCAGTGTCGAAGAGACCCAGTACTTC. This codes for CATSVEETQYF.

The chain combines TRBV5-5 with TRBJ2-1, with 7 positions matching TRBD2. The CDR3 totals 15 residues. Germline trimming cut 2 bases from V and 4 bases from J; bases unmatched to any gene: 6. Germline loops: CDR1 SGHKS, CDR2 YYEKEE (reference sequence). The CDR3: CASSFLAEGYNEQFF. The CDR3 bases are TGTGCCAGCAGCTTTCTAGCGGAAGGTTACAATGAGCAGTTCTTC.

This clone was observed once. The rearrangement links TRBV27 to TRBJ2-7; 10 nucleotides align to TRBD2. The CDR3 totals 15 residues. The junction had 5 bases not matched to a gene; V was cut back by 5 bases and J by 1 base. Germline V gene lookup returns CDR1 MNHEY and CDR2 SMNVEV (reference sequence). CDR3 bases: TGTGCCAGCAGTCCCGCTAGCGGGAGTTCCTACGAGCAGTACTTC. Protein: CASSPASGSSYEQYF.

To note about this clone: Within the sample, other DNA sequences also encode this same CDR3. The chain carries TRBV28 and TRBJ1-2; D call uncertain. The CDR3 covers 12 residues. Germline V lookup: CDR1 MDHEN, CDR2 SYDVKM. Trimming took 4 bases from V and 2 from J, leaving 5 bases between them. The DNA for the CDR3 is TGTGCCAGCAGTTCGGGGAACTATGGCTACACCTTC. This encodes CASSSGNYGYTF.

A word on this clone: At the DNA level, this CDR3 is encoded by other sequences in the same sample as well. The V and J genes are TRBV19 and TRBJ2-7, with 8 bases lining up with TRBD1. Germline V lookup: CDR1 LNHDA, CDR2 SQIVND (reference sequence). Unmatched junction bases numbered 1, after V lost 2 bases and J lost 1 base. This CDR3 has 14 residues. The CDR3 loop is CASSIQGASYEQYF. The CDR3 nucleotides are TGTGCCAGTAGTATACAGGGGGCGTCCTACGAGCAGTACTTC.

Only one count was recorded for this clone. This chain joins TRBV15 and TRBJ2-6; the D gene could be TRBD1 or TRBD2 (5 bases each). The CDR3 loop spans 16 amino acids. Germline CDR1 LNHNV, CDR2 YYDKDF (reference sequence). V lost 0 bases to trimming and J lost 0 bases, with 6 bases between them. The CDR3 loop is CATSRDGGSGANVLTF. Written as DNA, the CDR3 is TGTGCCACCAGCAGAGATGGGGGCTCTGGGGCCAACGTCCTGACTTTC.

The rearrangement links TRBV6-5 to TRBJ2-7, with 7 bases identical to TRBD2. Losses at the gene ends were 7 bases for V and 5 bases for J; bases not matched to a gene: 8. CDR3 size: 13 residues. CDR1 and CDR2 from the germline V gene are MNHEY and SVGAGI. The CDR3 protein is CASIGRGFHEQYF. The CDR3 DNA follows: TGTGCCAGCATTGGGCGGGGGTTCCACGAGCAGTACTTC.

The chain carries TRBV11-2 and TRBJ2-7; D not resolved. Germline lookup yields CDR1 SGHAT and CDR2 FQNNGV. CDR3 length: 11 amino acids. The V gene lost 5 bases and the J gene lost 3 bases, with 5 bases spanning the gap. The CDR3 is CASSISYEQYF. CDR3 DNA: TGTGCCAGCAGCATAAGCTACGAGCAGTACTTC.

J is TRBJ2-2 and V is TRBV5-1; D is uncertain. Germline values: CDR1 SGHRS, CDR2 YFSETQ. The CDR3 totals 14 residues. V was clipped by 1 base and J by 6 bases, with 10 bases between them. The CDR3 here is CASSLSWGSGELFF. CDR3 nucleotides: TGCGCCAGCAGCTTGTCGTGGGGATCCGGGGAGCTGTTTTTT. Full variable domain (remainder filled in from reference TRBV5-1 and TRBJ2-2): KAGVTQTPRYLIKTRGQQVTLSCSPISGHRSVSWYQQTPGQGLQFLFEYFSETQRNKGNFPGRFSGRQFSNSRSEMNVSTLELGDSALYLCASSLSWGSGELFFGEGSRLTVL.

The chain carries TRBV4-1 and TRBJ2-2, with no clear D. CDR3 length equals 15 residues. Per germline, CDR1 MGHRA and CDR2 YSYEKL. The ends were cut back, 4 bases at V and 0 bases at J, with 9 bases in the middle. In DNA, the CDR3 is TGCGCCAGCAGCCGGATCCAGACGAACACCGGGGAGCTGTTTTTT. Its protein is CASSRIQTNTGELFF.